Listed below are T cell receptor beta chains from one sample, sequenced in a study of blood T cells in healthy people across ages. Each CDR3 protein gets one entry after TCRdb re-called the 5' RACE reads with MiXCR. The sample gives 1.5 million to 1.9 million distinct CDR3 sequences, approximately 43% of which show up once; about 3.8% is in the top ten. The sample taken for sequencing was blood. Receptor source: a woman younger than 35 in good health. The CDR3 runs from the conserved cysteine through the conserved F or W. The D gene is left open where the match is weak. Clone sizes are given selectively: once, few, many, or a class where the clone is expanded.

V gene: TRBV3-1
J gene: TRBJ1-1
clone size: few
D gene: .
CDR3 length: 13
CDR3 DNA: TGTGCCAGCAGCCCCGACAGCCTGACTGAAGCTTTCTTT
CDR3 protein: CASSPDSLTEAFF

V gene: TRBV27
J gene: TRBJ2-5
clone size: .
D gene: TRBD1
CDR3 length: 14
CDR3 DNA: TGTGCCAGCAGTCACCAGGACAGGGGAGAGACCCAGTACTTC
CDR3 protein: CASSHQDRGETQYF

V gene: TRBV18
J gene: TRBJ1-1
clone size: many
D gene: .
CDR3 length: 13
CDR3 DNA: TGTGCCAGCTCAGCGCAGGCGAACACTGAAGCTTTCTTT
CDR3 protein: CASSAQANTEAFF

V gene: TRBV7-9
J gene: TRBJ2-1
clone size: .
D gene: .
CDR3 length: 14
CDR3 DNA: TGTGCCCTCAGGTCGGGGGACCGTTACAATGAGCAGTTCTTC
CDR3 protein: CALRSGDRYNEQFF

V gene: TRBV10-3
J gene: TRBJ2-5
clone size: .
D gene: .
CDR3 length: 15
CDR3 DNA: TGTGCCATCAGTGATATGACTAGAAAAGGGGAGACCCAGTACTTC
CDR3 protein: CAISDMTRKGETQYF

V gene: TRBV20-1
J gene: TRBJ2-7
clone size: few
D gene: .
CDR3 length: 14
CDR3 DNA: TGCAGTGCTAGGGGAGCCATTCCCTCCTACGAGCAGTACTTC
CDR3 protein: CSARGAIPSYEQYF

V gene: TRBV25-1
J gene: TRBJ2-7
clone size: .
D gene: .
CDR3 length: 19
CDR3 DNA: TGTGCCAGCAGTGACCACCCTGAGGGGGGGGCGGCACCCTACAATGAGCAGTACTTC
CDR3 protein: CASSDHPEGGAAPYNEQYF

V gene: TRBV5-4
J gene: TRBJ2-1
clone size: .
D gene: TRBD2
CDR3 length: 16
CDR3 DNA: TGTGCCAGCAGCCGACCCGGGGGGAGCTCCTACAATGAGCAGTTCTTC
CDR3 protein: CASSRPGGSSYNEQFF

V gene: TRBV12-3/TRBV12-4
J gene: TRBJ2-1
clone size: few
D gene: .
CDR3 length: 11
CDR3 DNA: TGTGCCAGCAGGTGGTACAATGAGCAGTTCTTC
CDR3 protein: CASRWYNEQFF

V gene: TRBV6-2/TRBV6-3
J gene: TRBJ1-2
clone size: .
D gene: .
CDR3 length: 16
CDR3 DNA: TGTGCCAGCAGTTACTCAGCAGGGACGATTGGCTATGGCTACACCTTC
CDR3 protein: CASSYSAGTIGYGYTF

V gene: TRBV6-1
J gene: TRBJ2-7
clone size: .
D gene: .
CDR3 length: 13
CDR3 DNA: TGTGCCAGCAGTGAAGGGTGGAGAGACGAGCAGTACTTC
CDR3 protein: CASSEGWRDEQYF

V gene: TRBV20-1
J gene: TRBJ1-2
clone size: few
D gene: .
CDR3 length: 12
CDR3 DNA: TGCAGTGCTAGAGATAATCCGAGTGGCTACACCTTC
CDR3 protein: CSARDNPSGYTF

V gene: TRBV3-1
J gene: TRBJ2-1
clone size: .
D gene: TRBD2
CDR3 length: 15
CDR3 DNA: TGTGCCAGCAGCCAAGGTTTTGCTAGCGGCAATGAGCAGTTCTTC
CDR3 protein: CASSQGFASGNEQFF

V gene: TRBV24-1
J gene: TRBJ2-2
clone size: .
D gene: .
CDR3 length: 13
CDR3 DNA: TGTGCCACCAGTGGGGCCAACACCGGGGAGCTGTTTTTT
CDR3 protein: CATSGANTGELFF

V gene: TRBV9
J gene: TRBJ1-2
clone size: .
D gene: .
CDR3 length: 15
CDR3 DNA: TGTGCCAGCAGCGTTAGTTTAGGGTCTAACTATGGCTACACCTTC
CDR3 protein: CASSVSLGSNYGYTF

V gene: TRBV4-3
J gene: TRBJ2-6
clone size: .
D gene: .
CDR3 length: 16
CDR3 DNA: TGCGCCAGCAGCCAAGAAGGTGTATCTGGGGCCAACGTCCTGACTTTC
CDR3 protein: CASSQEGVSGANVLTF

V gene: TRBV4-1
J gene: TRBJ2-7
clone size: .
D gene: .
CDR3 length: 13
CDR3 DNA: TGCGCCAGCAGCCACACGGAGACCTACGAGCAGTACTTC
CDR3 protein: CASSHTETYEQYF

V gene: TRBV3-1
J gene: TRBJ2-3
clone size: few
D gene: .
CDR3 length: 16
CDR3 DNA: TGTGCCAGCAGCCAAGAAACGGGCTGGGCCACAGATACGCAGTATTTT
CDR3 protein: CASSQETGWATDTQYF

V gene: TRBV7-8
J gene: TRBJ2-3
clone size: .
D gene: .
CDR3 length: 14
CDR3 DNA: TGTGCCAGCAGCCTGGTTCTTATCACAGATACGCAGTATTTT
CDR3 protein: CASSLVLITDTQYF

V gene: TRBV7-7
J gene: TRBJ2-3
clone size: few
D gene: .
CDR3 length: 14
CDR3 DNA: TGTGCTAGCAGCTTAGTCCCGGGGGCAGATACGCAGTATTTT
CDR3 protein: CASSLVPGADTQYF

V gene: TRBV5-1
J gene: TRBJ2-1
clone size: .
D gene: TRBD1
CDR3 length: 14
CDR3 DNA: TGCGCCAGCAGCAAACGGACAGGGGACAATGAGCAGTTCTTC
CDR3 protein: CASSKRTGDNEQFF

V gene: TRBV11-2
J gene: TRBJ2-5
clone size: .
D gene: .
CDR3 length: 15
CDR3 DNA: TGTGCCAGCAGCTCCCCCCTCGCGGGGACAGAGACCCAGTACTTC
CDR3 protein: CASSSPLAGTETQYF

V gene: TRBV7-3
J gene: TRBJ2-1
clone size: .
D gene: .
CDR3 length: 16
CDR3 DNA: TGTGCCAGCAGCTTAAATCGACCCACCACCCTCAATGAGCAGTTCTTC
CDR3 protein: CASSLNRPTTLNEQFF

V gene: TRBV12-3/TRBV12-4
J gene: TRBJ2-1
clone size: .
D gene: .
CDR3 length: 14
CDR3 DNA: TGTGCCAGCAGTTTAGTGGGGACCTGGAATGAGCAGTTCTTC
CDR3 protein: CASSLVGTWNEQFF

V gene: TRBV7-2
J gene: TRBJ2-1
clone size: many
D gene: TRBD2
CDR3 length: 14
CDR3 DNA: TGTGCCAGCAGTTTAGCGGGAGGTCTCAATGAGCAGTTCTTC
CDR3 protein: CASSLAGGLNEQFF

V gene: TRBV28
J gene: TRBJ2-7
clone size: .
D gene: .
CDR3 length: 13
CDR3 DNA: TGTGCCAGCAGTGTGTTCACAGCCTACGAGCAGTACTTC
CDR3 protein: CASSVFTAYEQYF

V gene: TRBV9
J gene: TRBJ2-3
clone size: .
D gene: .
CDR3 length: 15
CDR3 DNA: TGTGCCAGCAGCGGCCGGGGACTCCAAGGGGATACGCAGTATTTT
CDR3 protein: CASSGRGLQGDTQYF

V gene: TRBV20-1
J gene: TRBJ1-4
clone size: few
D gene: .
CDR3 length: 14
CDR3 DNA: TGCAGTGCTAGAGATGGGGCAGCCCTTGAAAAACTGTTTTTT
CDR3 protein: CSARDGAALEKLFF

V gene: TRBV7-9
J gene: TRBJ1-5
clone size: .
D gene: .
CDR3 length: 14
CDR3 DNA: TGTGCCAGCAGCTTAACGACAGGCAATCAGCCCCAGCATTTT
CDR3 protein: CASSLTTGNQPQHF

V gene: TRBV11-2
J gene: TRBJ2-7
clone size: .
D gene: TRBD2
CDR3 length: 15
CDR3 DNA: TGTGCCAGCAGCGCCGCTAGCGGGGGTTACAATGAGCAGTACTTC
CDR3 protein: CASSAASGGYNEQYF

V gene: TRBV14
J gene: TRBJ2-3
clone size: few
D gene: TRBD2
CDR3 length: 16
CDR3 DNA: TGTGCCAGCAGCCAAGATGGCGGGAGGAAGTCAGATGCGCAGTATTTT
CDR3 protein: CASSQDGGRKSDAQYF

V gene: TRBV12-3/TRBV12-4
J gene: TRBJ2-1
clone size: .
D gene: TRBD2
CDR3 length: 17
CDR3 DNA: TGTGCCAGCAGGCCCCTTGGACTAGCGGATACGTACAATGAGCAGTTCTTC
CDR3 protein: CASRPLGLADTYNEQFF

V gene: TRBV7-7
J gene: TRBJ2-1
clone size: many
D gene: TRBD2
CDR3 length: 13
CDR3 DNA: TGTGCCAGCAGTTTGTCTAGCGGGAATGAGCAGTTCTTC
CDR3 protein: CASSLSSGNEQFF

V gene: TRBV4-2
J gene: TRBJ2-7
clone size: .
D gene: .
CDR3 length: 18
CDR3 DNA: TGTGCCAGCAGCCAAGGCAGTAGCCGGACGGGGAGTTCCTACGAGCAGTACTTC
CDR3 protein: CASSQGSSRTGSSYEQYF

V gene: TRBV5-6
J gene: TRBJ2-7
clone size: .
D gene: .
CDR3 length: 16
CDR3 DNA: TGTGCCAGCAGCTATGATTACCGGGAACGGACCTACGAGCAGTACTTC
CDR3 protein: CASSYDYRERTYEQYF

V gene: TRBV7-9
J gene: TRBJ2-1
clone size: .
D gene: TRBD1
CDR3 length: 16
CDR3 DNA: TGTGCCAGCAGCCCTCGCGCCGGGACAGGGAGAAATGAGCAGTTCTTC
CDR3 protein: CASSPRAGTGRNEQFF

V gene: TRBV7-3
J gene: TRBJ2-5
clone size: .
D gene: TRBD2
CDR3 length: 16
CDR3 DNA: TGTGCCAGCAGCCAAAAACCGCGACTAGCTGACAATGAGCAGTACTTC
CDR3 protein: CASSQKPRLADNEQYF